Presented here are 21 T cell receptor beta chains from one specimen sequenced in a study of blood T cell repertoires in COVID-19. Clones were sequenced by immunoSEQ multiplex PCR, and TCRdb holds only the in-frame ones, with some missing. The sample holds 90,000 to 120,000 clones; roughly nine tenths are singletons and the top ten take 0.85% to 1%. Specimen: peripheral blood. All receptors derive from a man aged 60 to 75 with acute or convalescent COVID-19.

This clone was recorded only once. This chain connects TRBV11-1 to TRBJ2-1, with 14 nucleotides matching TRBD2. With 5 bases clipped from V and 9 bases from J, the junction kept 9 bases outside the gene matches. This CDR3 contains 16 residues. Germline V lookup: CDR1 SGHAT, CDR2 FQDESV (reference sequence). The DNA of the CDR3 is TGTGCCAGCAGCCGTGGACTAGCGGGGGGTCGGAGTGAGCAGTTCTTC. This sequence encodes CASSRGLAGGRSEQFF. Looking up the rest from reference TRBV11-1 and TRBJ2-1 gives the full variable domain: EAEVAQSPRYKITEKSQAVAFWCDPISGHATLYWYRQILGQGPELLVQFQDESVVDDSQLPKDRFSAERLKGVDSTLKIQPAELGDSAMYLCASSRGLAGGRSEQFFGPGTRLTVL.

CDR3 sequence (DNA): TGTGCCAGCAGCGCCCATGAAGAGACCCAGTACTTC. This sequence encodes CASSAHEETQYF. This chain uses TRBV9 with TRBJ2-5; D gene ambiguous. The germline gives CDR1 SGDLS, CDR2 YYNGEE. Trimming took off 3 bases at V and 3 bases at J, with 6 bases between the two ends. The CDR3 contains 12 residues.

This sequence joins TRBV5-1 and TRBJ1-2, with 7 bases that match TRBD1. Germline CDR1 and CDR2: SGHRS and YFSETQ. This CDR3 has 14 residues. V dropped 0 bases and J dropped 7; count of bases not matched to a gene: 6. CDR3 amino acids: CASSLGDRGGGYTF. The CDR3 DNA reads as TGCGCCAGCAGCTTGGGGGACAGAGGAGGTGGCTACACCTTC.

This chain links TRBV30 with TRBJ1-2, with 11 positions matching TRBD1. There are 13 residues in the CDR3. J gave up 6 bases and V 3 bases, and 3 bases lay outside the gene matches. The V gene's germline CDR1 is GTSNPN and CDR2 SVGIG (reference sequence). The CDR3 sequence: CAWRDRGLNGYTF. The DNA for the CDR3 is TGTGCCTGGAGGGACAGGGGGCTTAATGGCTACACCTTC.

The chain employs TRBV5-4 and TRBJ2-1; 8 bases fit TRBD2. The CDR3 is 14 amino acids. CDR1 and CDR2 (germline): SGHNT, YYREEE (reference sequence). Trimming cost V 5 bases and J 7 bases; bases outside gene matches: 8. In nucleotides, the CDR3 is TGTGCCAGCAGTGGGAGGGCGGGGGGTAATGAGCAGTTCTTC. Translation gives CASSGRAGGNEQFF.

The chain combines TRBV29-1 with TRBJ1-2; the match to TRBD1 covers 7 bases. CDR3 size: 13 residues. CDR1 is SQVTM, CDR2 ANQGSEA, per germline. Losses at the gene ends were 7 bases for V and 2 bases for J; bases not matched to a gene: 7. The CDR3 sequence is CSATQGGNYGYTF. The CDR3 region has the DNA TGCAGCGCGACCCAGGGGGGCAACTATGGCTACACCTTC.

The V gene is TRBV28, the J gene TRBJ1-2; D might be TRBD1 (5 bases). The germline CDR1 and CDR2 sequences are MDHEN and SYDVKM. Between the trimmed V and J ends, which lost 4 bases and 8 bases, there was a span of 14 bases. The CDR3 has 13 amino acids. The CDR3 DNA reads as TGTGCCAGCAGTTCGCCGACAGCCCAAGGCTACACCTTC. Its translation is CASSSPTAQGYTF.

The rearrangement uses TRBV6-2 or TRBV6-3 and TRBJ1-5; D is perhaps TRBD1 (6 bases). V was trimmed by 4 bases and J by 0 bases, leaving 22 bases between them. Germline V CDR1 and CDR2: MNHEY, SVGEGT. The CDR3 is made up of 19 amino acids. The CDR3 sequence: CASSWRADSDIYSNQPQHF. The CDR3 DNA follows: TGTGCCAGCAGTTGGAGAGCGGACAGCGATATCTATAGCAATCAGCCCCAGCATTTT.

This chain uses TRBV28 with TRBJ2-7; D is unclear. The V gene lost 5 bases and the J gene lost 4 bases, with 12 bases spanning the gap. The CDR3 sequence is 13 residues long. Germline V gene lookup returns CDR1 MDHEN and CDR2 SYDVKM. The CDR3 DNA reads as TGTGCCAGCAGTCTTATATCCCTATACGAGCAGTACTTC. Translating gives CASSLISLYEQYF.

V gene TRBV5-4 combines with J gene TRBJ2-7, with TRBD1 matching 8 bases. The CDR3 is 15 amino acids. Losses at the gene ends were 0 bases for V and 0 bases for J; bases not matched to a gene: 2. Germline values: CDR1 SGHNT, CDR2 YYREEE (reference sequence). The CDR3 nucleotides read TGTGCCAGCAGCTTGGCAGGGGGCAACTCCTACGAGCAGTACTTC. This translates into CASSLAGGNSYEQYF.

The chain links TRBV30 to TRBJ1-2; the D is unclear. Germline V gene sequence: CDR1 GTSNPN, CDR2 SVGIG (reference sequence). Trimming removed 1 base from V and 3 bases from J, with 6 bases in between. This CDR3 spans 12 amino acids. The CDR3 DNA follows: TGTGCCTGGAGTGGGAGTTACTATGGCTACACCTTC. It translates to CAWSGSYYGYTF.

CDR3 DNA sequence: TGTGCCAGCAGTAGGGGCAACACCGGGGAGCTGTTTTTT. Protein product: CASSRGNTGELFF. The V and J genes are TRBV2 and TRBJ2-2; the D gene is possibly TRBD1 (5 bases). The CDR3 length is 13 residues. Germline lookup yields CDR1 SNHLY and CDR2 FYNNEI. Trimming removed 5 bases at V and 2 bases at J, with 6 bases between.

J is TRBJ1-2 and V is TRBV5-1, with D hard to call. V was clipped by 2 bases and J by 4 bases, with 6 bases between them. CDR1 is SGHRS, CDR2 YFSETQ, per germline. The CDR3 spans 12 residues. The CDR3, as DNA: TGCGCCAGCAGCTTACTCGGCTATGGCTACACCTTC. It yields the protein CASSLLGYGYTF.

The gene calls are TRBV2 and TRBJ1-1; D is possibly TRBD1 (6 bases). Trimming shortened V by 7 bases and J by 3 bases, and 15 bases separated the two germline ends. This CDR3 spans 14 amino acids. The germline CDR1 and CDR2 sequences are SNHLY and FYNNEI. CDR3 in DNA: TGTGCCAGCATCTGGGGGCAAGGGGACACTGAAGCTTTCTTT. It specifies CASIWGQGDTEAFF.

The V call is TRBV10-3, the J call TRBJ2-2; 9 bases are a match to TRBD2. V dropped 8 bases and J dropped 6; count of bases not matched to a gene: 10. The germline V gene encodes CDR1 ENHRY and CDR2 SYGVKD. The CDR3 extends over 15 amino acids. The CDR3 is CAIGGAGGPPGELFF. The DNA of the CDR3 is TGTGCCATCGGAGGGGCGGGAGGGCCACCCGGGGAGCTGTTTTTT.

A single count supports this clone. The rearrangement uses TRBV6-5 and TRBJ1-2; 8 positions match TRBD1. This CDR3 region has 14 residues. Unmatched junction bases numbered 8, after V lost 4 bases and J lost 7 bases. The germline V gene has CDR1 MNHEY and CDR2 SVGAGI. CDR3 DNA: TGTGCCAGCAGTTTTTCGAGACAGGGGACTGGCTACACCTTC. Translated: CASSFSRQGTGYTF.

This chain uses TRBV30 with TRBJ1-4, with TRBD1 matching over 8 bases. The CDR3 runs 15 residues. Germline V lookup: CDR1 GTSNPN, CDR2 SVGIG (reference sequence). V trimming: 3 bases; J trimming: 8 bases; junction bases outside the gene matches: 11. CDR3 residues: CAWRPKTGVGEKLFF. CDR3 bases: TGTGCCTGGAGACCGAAGACAGGGGTAGGAGAAAAACTGTTTTTT.

This chain uses TRBV18 with TRBJ1-2, with D perhaps matching TRBD1 (5 bases). From germline, CDR1 is KGHSH and CDR2 LQKENI. V was shortened by 2 bases and J by 6 bases, with 16 bases between the two germline ends. The CDR3 runs to 15 residues. The CDR3 bases are TGTGCCAGCTCACCAGTCATCGGACATTTCGATGGCTACACCTTC. Protein sequence: CASSPVIGHFDGYTF.

The V and J genes are TRBV19 and TRBJ2-2; a possible D gene is TRBD1 (6 bases). CDR3 length equals 12 residues. V lost 8 bases and J 7 bases, leaving 11 bases between the germline ends. Germline CDR1 reads LNHDA; CDR2 reads SQIVND (reference sequence). The CDR3 nucleotides are TGTGCCAGTCCTACAGGGAGCGGGGAGCTGTTTTTT. It translates to CASPTGSGELFF.

The chain recombines TRBV30 with TRBJ1-1; 7 bases are shared with TRBD1. Germline loops: CDR1 GTSNPN, CDR2 SVGIG (reference sequence). The CDR3 has 14 amino acids. The V gene end was trimmed by 2 bases and the J gene end by 2 bases; junction bases not matched to a gene: 5. CDR3 loop: CAWSRVGGNTEAFF. In DNA, the CDR3 is TGTGCCTGGAGTAGGGTAGGGGGCAACACTGAAGCTTTCTTT.

In this sample, this clone turned up once. This chain connects TRBV4-1 to TRBJ1-3, with 7 nucleotides matching TRBD1. CDR1 and CDR2 (germline): MGHRA, YSYEKL. CDR3 length: 20 residues. V was clipped by 0 bases and J by 3 bases; unmatched bases: 17. In nucleotides, the CDR3 is TGCGCCAGCAGCCAAGATTTAGCGGGAGACAGGGTCGCGGGTGGAAACACCATATATTTT. This codes for CASSQDLAGDRVAGGNTIYF.